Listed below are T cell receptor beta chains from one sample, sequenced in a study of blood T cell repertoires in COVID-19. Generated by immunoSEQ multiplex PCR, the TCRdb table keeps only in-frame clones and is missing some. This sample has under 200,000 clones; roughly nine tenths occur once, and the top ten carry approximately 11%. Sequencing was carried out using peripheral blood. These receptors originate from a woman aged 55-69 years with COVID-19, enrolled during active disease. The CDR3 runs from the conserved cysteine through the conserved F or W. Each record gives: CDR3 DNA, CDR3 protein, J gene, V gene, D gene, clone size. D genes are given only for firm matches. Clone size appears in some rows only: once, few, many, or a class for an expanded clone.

CDR3nt: TGTGCCAGCGTAGTCTACGAGCAGTACTTC
CDR3aa: CASVVYEQYF
j_gene: TRBJ2-7
v_gene: TRBV28
d_gene: NA
abundance: NA

CDR3nt: TGTGCCAGCAGCTTAACGGGAAGTCCCCCAGATACGCAGTATTTT
CDR3aa: CASSLTGSPPDTQYF
j_gene: TRBJ2-3
v_gene: TRBV7-9
d_gene: NA
abundance: NA

CDR3nt: TGTGCCAGCAGCATACAGGGCTGGGAGGGCACTGAAGTTTTCTTT
CDR3aa: CASSIQGWEGTEVFF
j_gene: TRBJ1-1
v_gene: TRBV7-2
d_gene: NA
abundance: NA

CDR3nt: TGTGCCAGCAGCCTTGGGACAGGGGATCAGCCCCAGCATTTT
CDR3aa: CASSLGTGDQPQHF
j_gene: TRBJ1-5
v_gene: TRBV9
d_gene: TRBD1
abundance: NA

CDR3nt: TGTGCCAGCAGCAGAGGACTAGCGGGCTCCCACGAGCAGTACTTC
CDR3aa: CASSRGLAGSHEQYF
j_gene: TRBJ2-7
v_gene: TRBV7-2
d_gene: TRBD2
abundance: NA

CDR3nt: TGTGCCAGCTCGCGGACGGGAGAAAAACTGTTTTTT
CDR3aa: CASSRTGEKLFF
j_gene: TRBJ1-4
v_gene: TRBV6-5
d_gene: NA
abundance: NA

CDR3nt: TGTGCCAGCAGTGACGACAGGGCTAGGGGTGGAAACACCATATATTTT
CDR3aa: CASSDDRARGGNTIYF
j_gene: TRBJ1-3
v_gene: TRBV6-4
d_gene: TRBD1
abundance: few

CDR3nt: TGTGCCAGCAGCCATGACACTAATTCACCCCTCCACTTT
CDR3aa: CASSHDTNSPLHF
j_gene: TRBJ1-6
v_gene: TRBV3-1/TRBV3-2
d_gene: NA
abundance: NA

CDR3nt: TGTGCCAGCAGCCAACCCACAGGGGGCACTGAAGCTTTCTTT
CDR3aa: CASSQPTGGTEAFF
j_gene: TRBJ1-1
v_gene: TRBV3-1/TRBV3-2
d_gene: TRBD1
abundance: once

CDR3nt: TGTGCCAGCTCTGTTAACCAGGGACTTGACAATGAGCAGTTCTTC
CDR3aa: CASSVNQGLDNEQFF
j_gene: TRBJ2-1
v_gene: TRBV4-2
d_gene: NA
abundance: NA

CDR3nt: TGCGCCAGCAGTGATTTTTCGGGTTCCAAAGCTTTCTTT
CDR3aa: CASSDFSGSKAFF
j_gene: TRBJ1-1
v_gene: TRBV10-1
d_gene: NA
abundance: NA

CDR3nt: TGTGCCAGCAGCTTAGGTAACGGGAACGATGAGCAGTTCTTC
CDR3aa: CASSLGNGNDEQFF
j_gene: TRBJ2-1
v_gene: TRBV7-2
d_gene: NA
abundance: NA

CDR3nt: TGTGCCAGCAGCCACAGGGGGAGCTCTGGAAACACCATATATTTT
CDR3aa: CASSHRGSSGNTIYF
j_gene: TRBJ1-3
v_gene: TRBV14
d_gene: TRBD1
abundance: NA

CDR3nt: TGTGCCAGCAGCTTAGGACAGGGGTTGAATCAGCCCCAGCATTTT
CDR3aa: CASSLGQGLNQPQHF
j_gene: TRBJ1-5
v_gene: TRBV11-3
d_gene: TRBD1
abundance: NA

CDR3nt: TGTGCCAGCTCACCACGGCCGGGGTCCGTGGCTGAAGCTTTCTTT
CDR3aa: CASSPRPGSVAEAFF
j_gene: TRBJ1-1
v_gene: TRBV18
d_gene: NA
abundance: NA

CDR3nt: TGTGCCAGCAGCCTTTGGCGGGCGCCCGAGCAGTACTTC
CDR3aa: CASSLWRAPEQYF
j_gene: TRBJ2-7
v_gene: TRBV3-1/TRBV3-2
d_gene: NA
abundance: few

CDR3nt: TGTGCCTGGAGTGTACTCACAGGGGGGGACTATGGCTACACCTTC
CDR3aa: CAWSVLTGGDYGYTF
j_gene: TRBJ1-2
v_gene: TRBV30
d_gene: TRBD1
abundance: NA

CDR3nt: TGTGCAAGTCGCTTAGACTGGCCGGGACAGGGGTGTACTGAAGCTTTCTTT
CDR3aa: CASRLDWPGQGCTEAFF
j_gene: TRBJ1-1
v_gene: TRBV12-2
d_gene: NA
abundance: NA

CDR3nt: TGTGCCACCAGCAGACCGACAGGGGGCTCTGGAAACACCATATATTTT
CDR3aa: CATSRPTGGSGNTIYF
j_gene: TRBJ1-3
v_gene: TRBV15
d_gene: TRBD1
abundance: NA

CDR3nt: TGTGCCACCAGTGATCCGGGCAGGGGGCCATCCTATGGCTACACCTTC
CDR3aa: CATSDPGRGPSYGYTF
j_gene: TRBJ1-2
v_gene: TRBV24-1
d_gene: TRBD1
abundance: NA

CDR3nt: TGTGCCAGCACCCGCCGGCCGGAGGACGAGCAGTACTTC
CDR3aa: CASTRRPEDEQYF
j_gene: TRBJ2-7
v_gene: TRBV6-5
d_gene: NA
abundance: NA

CDR3nt: TGTGCCAGCAGTTACCCCGGGACAGAACGAGACGAGCAGTACTTC
CDR3aa: CASSYPGTERDEQYF
j_gene: TRBJ2-7
v_gene: TRBV6-6
d_gene: TRBD1
abundance: NA

CDR3nt: TGTGCCAGCAGTCAGACTGGGGCCTTAATCGAGCAGTACTTC
CDR3aa: CASSQTGALIEQYF
j_gene: TRBJ2-7
v_gene: TRBV6-6
d_gene: NA
abundance: few

CDR3nt: TGTGCCAGCACCAGACCGGGACTAGCGGGAGAATACGAGCAGTACTTC
CDR3aa: CASTRPGLAGEYEQYF
j_gene: TRBJ2-7
v_gene: TRBV5-6
d_gene: TRBD2
abundance: NA

CDR3nt: TGTGCCAGCAGTGAAATAGGGGCAGGGAACTACGAGCAGTACTTC
CDR3aa: CASSEIGAGNYEQYF
j_gene: TRBJ2-7
v_gene: TRBV2
d_gene: NA
abundance: NA

CDR3nt: TGTGCCAGCAGCCAAGCGGTCGGGACAGGTTCCTACGAGCAGTACTTC
CDR3aa: CASSQAVGTGSYEQYF
j_gene: TRBJ2-7
v_gene: TRBV4-2
d_gene: TRBD1
abundance: NA

CDR3nt: TGTGCCAGCAGCGCCCAAGCGGGAGTAGGAACAGATACGCAGTATTTT
CDR3aa: CASSAQAGVGTDTQYF
j_gene: TRBJ2-3
v_gene: TRBV11-2
d_gene: TRBD2
abundance: NA

CDR3nt: TGTGCCAGTAGTATAGTACAGGGGGCCGACTATGGCTACACCTTC
CDR3aa: CASSIVQGADYGYTF
j_gene: TRBJ1-2
v_gene: TRBV19
d_gene: TRBD1
abundance: few